A single sample is the source of the 15 T cell receptor beta chains below, sequenced in a study of T cell responses to AZD1222 COVID-19 vaccine (dated by TCRdb to the early 2020s). The library relied on the immunoSEQ multiplex PCR assay. TCRdb holds this immuneACCESS table with in-frame rearrangements only. Some clones are missing; in checked studies, unresolved V genes explain under half, and the rest has no known cause. This sample comprises roughly 120,000 clones, around 94% of them detected only once. The ten largest account for 6.6% of the sample. The time point label, as the study defines it: baseline before first vaccination. This specimen consisted of peripheral blood, obtained on day 0 of AZD1222 vaccination. The source of these receptors is an adult in good health.

This rearrangement joins TRBV11-2 to TRBJ2-2, with 11 positions matching TRBD2. The CDR3 covers 19 residues. From germline, CDR1 is SGHAT and CDR2 FQNNGV. The V gene end was trimmed by 4 bases and the J gene end by 6 bases; junction bases not matched to a gene: 16. CDR3 sequence (DNA): TGTGCCAGCAGCTCTCCCCGTAGCGGGAGGGCCCGACGGTCCGGGGAGCTGTTTTTT. It encodes CASSSPRSGRARRSGELFF.

The chain couples TRBV5-1 to TRBJ2-3; 12 bases are shared with TRBD2. CDR1 and CDR2 from the germline V gene are SGHRS and YFSETQ. This CDR3 comprises 16 residues. V dropped 4 bases and J dropped 2; count of bases not matched to a gene: 5. The CDR3 coding sequence is TGCGCCAGCAGCAGTCTAGCGGGAGGGCCCACAGATACGCAGTATTTT. Translating it yields CASSSLAGGPTDTQYF.

The CDR3 coding sequence is TGTGCCAGCAGCGTAGCTTCGGCCTCTCAGGGAACTGAAGCTTTCTTT. Translating gives CASSVASASQGTEAFF. The chain employs TRBV9 and TRBJ1-1, with D possibly being TRBD1 (5 bases). CDR3 length: 16 residues. V lost 0 bases, J lost 5 bases, and 17 bases lay in between. CDR1 and CDR2 from the germline V gene are SGDLS and YYNGEE.

The rearrangement uses TRBV4-2 and TRBJ2-7, with D perhaps given as TRBD1 or TRBD2 (6 bases each). Trimming left V 0 bases short and J 6 bases short, with 15 bases between. CDR1 is LGHNA, CDR2 YNFKEQ, per germline. The CDR3 has 15 residues. CDR3 nucleotide sequence: TGTGCCAGCAGCCAAGAATGGAGGGGGTTAGGCGAGCAGTACTTC. Encoded protein: CASSQEWRGLGEQYF.

This chain uses TRBV6-1 with TRBJ2-7; 8 bases match TRBD1. The CDR3 contains 13 residues. In germline, CDR1 is MNHNS, CDR2 SASEGT. V trimming: 1 base; J trimming: 7 bases; junction bases outside the gene matches: 3. The CDR3 sequence: CASSEGTGREQYF. Here the CDR3 DNA reads TGTGCCAGCAGTGAAGGGACAGGGAGGGAGCAGTACTTC.

The gene calls are TRBV30 and TRBJ1-2; 8 bases fit TRBD1. V gave up 6 bases and J gave up 2 bases; unmatched junction bases: 5. This CDR3 has 13 residues. Germline loops: CDR1 GTSNPN, CDR2 SVGIG (reference sequence). The CDR3 protein is CACRGQGNYGYTF. As DNA, the CDR3 is TGTGCCTGTCGAGGACAGGGAAACTATGGCTACACCTTC.

This clone was counted a single time. The chain joins TRBV3-1 (or the pseudogene TRBV3-2) to TRBJ1-6; D uncertain. Trimming took 6 bases from V and 9 from J, leaving 12 bases between them. Germline-derived CDR1 and CDR2 are LGHDT and YNNKEL (reference sequence). There are 13 residues in the CDR3. CDR3 sequence: CASSLDGFSPLHF. In DNA, the CDR3 is TGTGCCAGCAGTTTGGACGGATTTTCACCCCTCCACTTT.

This clone was seen only once. The chain combines TRBV28 with TRBJ2-1; no firm D call. This CDR3 comprises 11 residues. Trimming took 7 bases from V and 10 from J, leaving 11 bases between them. Per germline, CDR1 MDHEN and CDR2 SYDVKM. CDR3 in DNA: TGTGCCAGCAAGATACGCGGAGAGCAGTTCTTC. Translation gives CASKIRGEQFF.

The chain carries TRBV30 and TRBJ2-2; D not certain. V dropped 0 bases and J dropped 8 bases, with 19 bases sitting between them. The germline gives CDR1 GTSNPN, CDR2 SVGIG (reference sequence). The CDR3 contains 16 residues. The CDR3 sequence: CAWSVAWGNPLGELFF. The CDR3 DNA sequence: TGTGCCTGGAGTGTGGCTTGGGGAAATCCTCTTGGGGAGCTGTTTTTT.

The V gene is TRBV9, the J gene TRBJ2-5; D might be TRBD2 (5 bases). Germline V CDR1 and CDR2: SGDLS, YYNGEE. V lost 0 bases and J lost 4, with 16 bases in between. The CDR3 length is 16 residues. CDR3 bases: TGTGCCAGCAGCGTAGGAGGTGAGGGAAGGGTAGAGACCCAGTACTTC. Translated, it gives CASSVGGEGRVETQYF.

For the CDR3, the DNA is TGTGCCACCAGTGACGAACCCCGGACCCTAGGGGAGACCCAGTACTTC. Protein product: CATSDEPRTLGETQYF. V and J are TRBV24-1 and TRBJ2-5; no firm D call. Trimming left V 4 bases short and J 5 bases short, with 19 bases between. The germline CDR1 and CDR2 sequences are KGHDR and SFDVKD. The CDR3 contains 16 residues.

The chain links TRBV5-1 to TRBJ2-3; 7 nucleotides align to TRBD2. Germline V gives CDR1 SGHRS, CDR2 YFSETQ. This CDR3 is built from 18 residues. V lost 4 bases and J lost 0; bases outside the gene matches: 14. The CDR3 DNA reads TGCGCCAGCAGCCCACAGTGGTCCCGGGGGGATAGCACAGATACGCAGTATTTT. Translating gives CASSPQWSRGDSTDTQYF.

The V call is TRBV7-4, the J call TRBJ2-4; 7 nucleotides match TRBD1. Germline assignment: CDR1 SGHVT and CDR2 SQSDAQ. V shed 2 bases, J shed 6 bases, and the junction held 22 bases outside the gene matches. This CDR3 contains 20 residues. The CDR3 DNA sequence: TGTGCCAGCAGCTTATTCGACAGGGACACGCCATCCGGTGAACTAAACATTCAGTACTTC. Translation gives CASSLFDRDTPSGELNIQYF.

The rearrangement links TRBV3-1 (or the pseudogene TRBV3-2) to TRBJ1-3; possible D gene TRBD1, 6 bases. CDR1 and CDR2 from the germline V gene are LGHDT and YNNKEL (reference sequence). V lost 4 bases to trimming and J lost 2 bases, with 18 bases between them. This CDR3 is built from 17 residues. DNA for the CDR3: TGTGCCAGCAGCCCCGGCGGCCAGGGGTGGACTGGAAACACCATATATTTT. It translates to CASSPGGQGWTGNTIYF.

The chain couples TRBV3-1 (or the pseudogene TRBV3-2) to TRBJ2-1; 10 nucleotides agree with TRBD2. This CDR3 region has 17 residues. The V gene's germline CDR1 is LGHDT and CDR2 YNNKEL (reference sequence). V dropped 3 bases and J dropped 7; count of bases not matched to a gene: 12. CDR3 coding DNA: TGTGCCAGCAGCCAGGAGGGGCGGAGCGGGAGGGGGAATGAGCAGTTCTTC. Translation gives CASSQEGRSGRGNEQFF.